The entry below describes one TCR beta chain. Its antigen is not known. The data were taken from a study of shared clonotypes between healthy human individuals. Study observations and caveats: Non-shared clonotypes had lower generation probabilities than clonotypes shared by all four sorted-subset donors. Measured sharing among donors was expected to vary with sequencing depth.

J gave up 3 bases and V 4 bases, and 0 bases lay outside the gene matches. The CDR3 spans 14 residues. Germline CDR1 is MGHRA and CDR2 is YSYEKL. Assay: immunoSEQ multiplex PCR; the TCRdb copy retains only in-frame clones and omits some. This table has about 1 million clones, under 80% appearing once. This chain uses TRBV4-1 with TRBJ2-3; TRBD2 matches at 11 bases. The receptor's source is a man aged 18 to 29 in good health. Sequencing was carried out using memory CD4+ T cells sorted from blood. Documented subset: CD45RA-negative fraction. The chain's CDR3 is CASSLAGGTDTQYF. The DNA for the CDR3 is TGCGCCAGCAGCCTAGCGGGGGGGACAGATACGCAGTATTTT.